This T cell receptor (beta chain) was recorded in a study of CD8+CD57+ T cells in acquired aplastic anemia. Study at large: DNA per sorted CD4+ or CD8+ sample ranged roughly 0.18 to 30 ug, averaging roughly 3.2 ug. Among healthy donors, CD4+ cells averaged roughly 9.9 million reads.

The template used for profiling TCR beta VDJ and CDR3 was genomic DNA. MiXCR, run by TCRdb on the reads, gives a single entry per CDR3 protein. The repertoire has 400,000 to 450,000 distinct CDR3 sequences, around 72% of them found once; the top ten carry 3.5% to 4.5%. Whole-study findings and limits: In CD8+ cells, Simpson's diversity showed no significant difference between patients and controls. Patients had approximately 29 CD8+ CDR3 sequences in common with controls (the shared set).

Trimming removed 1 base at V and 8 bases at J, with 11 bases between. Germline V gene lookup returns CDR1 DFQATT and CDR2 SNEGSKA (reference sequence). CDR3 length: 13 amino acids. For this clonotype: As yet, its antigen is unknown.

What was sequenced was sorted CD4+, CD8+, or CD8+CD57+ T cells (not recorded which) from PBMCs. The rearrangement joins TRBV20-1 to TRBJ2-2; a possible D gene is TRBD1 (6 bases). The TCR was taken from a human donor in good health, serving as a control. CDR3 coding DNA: TGCAGTGCTAGAGCGCTAGACAGGGGGGAGCTGTTTTTT. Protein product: CSARALDRGELFF.